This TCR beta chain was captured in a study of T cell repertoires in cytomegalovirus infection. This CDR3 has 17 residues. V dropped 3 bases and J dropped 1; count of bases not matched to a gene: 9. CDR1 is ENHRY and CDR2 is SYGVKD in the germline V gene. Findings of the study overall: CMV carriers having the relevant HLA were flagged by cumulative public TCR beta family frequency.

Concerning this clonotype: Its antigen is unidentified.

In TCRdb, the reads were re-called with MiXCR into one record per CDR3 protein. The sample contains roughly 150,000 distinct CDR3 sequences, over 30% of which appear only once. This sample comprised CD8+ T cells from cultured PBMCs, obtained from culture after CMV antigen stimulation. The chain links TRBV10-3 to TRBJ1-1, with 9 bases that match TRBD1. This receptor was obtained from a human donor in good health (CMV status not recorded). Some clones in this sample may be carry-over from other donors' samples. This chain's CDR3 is CAISDLWGTGRNTEAFF. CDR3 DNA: TGTGCCATCAGTGATCTATGGGGGACAGGGCGGAACACTGAAGCTTTCTTT.